The next 20 T cell receptor beta chains were all read from a single sample in a study of T cell responses to AZD1222 COVID-19 vaccine. Method: immunoSEQ multiplex PCR; TCRdb's copy keeps in-frame clones and lacks some. The sample carries some 150,000 clones, approximately 85% recorded once. The specimen was peripheral blood, collected 28 days after the second dose of the MenACWY control vaccine. The receptor set was obtained from an adult who received the MenACWY meningococcal vaccine as a control.

The gene calls are TRBV6-2 or TRBV6-3 and TRBJ1-5, with no clear D. Per germline, CDR1 MNHEY and CDR2 SVGEGT. Trimming stripped 1 base from V and 7 bases from J, with 8 bases between. The CDR3 spans 13 residues. This CDR3 reads CASSYFGEQPQHF. The CDR3 nucleotides read TGTGCCAGCAGTTACTTCGGGGAACAGCCCCAGCATTTT.

This clone was recorded only once. The chain joins TRBV27 to TRBJ1-1; weak D call: TRBD1 (6 bases). Trimming left V 7 bases short and J 2 bases short, with 11 bases between. The CDR3 runs to 13 residues. Germline CDR1 and CDR2: MNHEY and SMNVEV (reference sequence). The CDR3 DNA follows: TGTGCCAGCAAGGGGGGGCCCAACACTGAAGCTTTCTTT. This sequence encodes CASKGGPNTEAFF.

The chain recombines TRBV28 with TRBJ2-5, with 10 positions matching TRBD1. V was pared by 6 bases and J by 4 bases, with 8 bases of the junction left unmatched. The CDR3 length is 15 residues. Germline assignment: CDR1 MDHEN and CDR2 SYDVKM. This chain's CDR3 is CASRLRQGAGETQYF. CDR3 coding DNA: TGTGCCAGCAGGCTGAGACAGGGGGCAGGAGAGACCCAGTACTTC.

This clone has more than one count but fewer than ten. V is TRBV7-9 and J is TRBJ2-2, with 7 bases that match TRBD2. V shed 0 bases, J shed 4 bases, and the junction held 2 bases outside the gene matches. CDR1 and CDR2 from the germline V gene are SEHNR and FQNEAQ (reference sequence). The CDR3 is 15 residues long. CDR3 coding DNA: TGTGCCAGCAGCTTAGCGGCTAGCGGCACCGGGGAGCTGTTTTTT. Amino acid sequence: CASSLAASGTGELFF.

This clone was detected only once. V and J are TRBV6-5 and TRBJ1-5, with 8 nucleotides matching TRBD1. The CDR3 contains 14 residues. Per germline, CDR1 MNHEY and CDR2 SVGAGI. Trimming removed 6 bases from V and 7 bases from J; junction bases left unmatched: 8. CDR3 loop: CASSPDRAIQPQHF. Written as DNA, the CDR3 is TGTGCCAGCAGCCCGGACAGGGCGATCCAGCCCCAGCATTTT.

The chain couples TRBV6-5 to TRBJ2-1; 9 bases are shared with TRBD1. J was trimmed by 7 bases and V by 8 bases; bases with no gene match: 9. Germline lookup yields CDR1 MNHEY and CDR2 SVGAGI. The CDR3 sequence is 14 residues long. This chain's CDR3 is CASETGGAENEQFF. The CDR3 region has the DNA TGTGCCAGCGAAACAGGGGGCGCGGAGAATGAGCAGTTCTTC.

A note on this clone: The junction shows a germline mismatch at one end, possibly a read error. V usage is TRBV10-3 and J usage is TRBJ1-6; no definite D call. There are 15 residues in the CDR3. The germline CDR1 and CDR2 sequences are ENHRY and SYGVKD. The CDR3 here is CATSESWDSNSPLHF. CDR3 DNA: TGTGCCACCAGTGAGTCTTGGGATTCCAATTCACCCCTCCACTTT.

Here the CDR3 DNA reads TGTGCCAGCAGTGTAGGACAGGGGACGGCTTTCTTT. Translated: CASSVGQGTAFF. The chain links TRBV28 to TRBJ1-1; 9 bases align to TRBD1. Germline V CDR1 and CDR2: MDHEN, SYDVKM. Losses at the gene ends were 5 bases for V and 11 bases for J; bases not matched to a gene: 6. The CDR3 consists of 12 residues.

The rearrangement uses TRBV29-1 and TRBJ1-4; possible D gene TRBD1, 5 bases. The CDR3 runs 13 residues. Germline lookup yields CDR1 SQVTM and CDR2 ANQGSEA. The V end lost 2 bases, the J end lost 7 bases, and 11 bases lay between the germline ends. CDR3 protein: CSVEKAGFEKLFF. CDR3 nucleotides: TGCAGCGTTGAAAAGGCAGGGTTTGAAAAACTGTTTTTT.

The genes are TRBV2 and TRBJ2-3; D not certain. Trimming took 6 bases from V and 0 from J, leaving 4 bases between them. In germline, CDR1 is SNHLY, CDR2 FYNNEI. The CDR3 is made up of 12 amino acids. CDR3 sequence: CASSPSTDTQYF. DNA for the CDR3: TGTGCCAGCAGCCCTAGCACAGATACGCAGTATTTT.

The J gene is TRBJ1-2, the V gene TRBV10-2; D ambiguous. Trimming shortened V by 2 bases and J by 5 bases, and 12 bases separated the two germline ends. CDR3 length equals 14 residues. Germline V CDR1 and CDR2: WSHSY, SAAADI. The CDR3 DNA reads TGCGCCAGCAGTGAGCGCGCCTTGGGTTATGGCTACACCTTC. It encodes CASSERALGYGYTF.

The CDR3 bases are TGTGCCAGCAGCCTTGGATCCGGGACAGGCAATCAGCCCCAGCATTTT. Its translation is CASSLGSGTGNQPQHF. The genes are TRBV5-4 and TRBJ1-5; 7 bases are shared with TRBD1. J was trimmed by 2 bases and V by 4 bases; bases with no gene match: 9. CDR1 SGHNT and CDR2 YYREEE come from the germline V gene (reference sequence). The CDR3 totals 16 residues.

The J gene is TRBJ1-6, the V gene TRBV9, with D possibly TRBD1 on 5 matching bases. The CDR3 loop spans 15 amino acids. The V end was cut by 4 bases, the J end by 6 bases, with 14 bases between. From germline, CDR1 is SGDLS and CDR2 YYNGEE. The CDR3 loop reads CASSRGAERNSPLHF. The CDR3 bases are TGTGCCAGCAGCCGCGGGGCGGAGCGTAATTCACCCCTCCACTTT.

The chain employs TRBV6-5 and TRBJ1-1; 9 bases match TRBD1. Germline CDR1 MNHEY, CDR2 SVGAGI. The CDR3 consists of 14 residues. The trim removed 11 bases at V and 1 base at J, leaving 8 bases unmatched. CDR3 bases: TGTGCCTGCAAAAACAGGGGGCCGAACACTGAAGCTTTCTTT. Translated, it gives CACKNRGPNTEAFF.

This clone was found a few times. The chain links TRBV29-1 to TRBJ2-2; D unclear. The CDR3 loop spans 13 amino acids. In germline, CDR1 is SQVTM, CDR2 ANQGSEA. V was trimmed by 5 bases and J by 0 bases, leaving 7 bases between them. The CDR3 DNA reads as TGCAGCGTTCAACTTGCGAACACCGGGGAGCTGTTTTTT. As protein: CSVQLANTGELFF.

V usage is TRBV7-8 and J usage is TRBJ2-5, with TRBD2 matching over 10 bases. The CDR3 consists of 16 residues. The germline gives CDR1 SGHVS, CDR2 FQNEAQ. V lost 5 bases, J lost 2 bases, and 8 bases stayed unmatched. Here the CDR3 DNA reads TGTGCCAGCAGCCCAACCCCTAGCGGGAGACAAGAGACCCAGTACTTC. The encoded protein is CASSPTPSGRQETQYF.

V is TRBV6-1 and J is TRBJ2-7; no firm D call. Germline V gene lookup returns CDR1 MNHNS and CDR2 SASEGT. V dropped 5 bases and J dropped 4 bases, with 15 bases sitting between them. There are 14 residues in the CDR3. The CDR3 reads CASSHSQEIYEQYF. In nucleotides, the CDR3 is TGTGCCAGCAGTCACTCGCAGGAGATATACGAGCAGTACTTC.

This clone has a single count. The rearrangement joins TRBV19 to TRBJ2-1, with 12 bases lining up with TRBD1. Germline trimming cut 6 bases from V and 7 bases from J; bases unmatched to any gene: 10. The CDR3 is made up of 16 amino acids. Germline V lookup: CDR1 LNHDA, CDR2 SQIVND (reference sequence). This CDR3 reads CASSRGDRGLKNEQFF. The CDR3 DNA reads as TGTGCCAGTAGCAGGGGGGACAGGGGGCTAAAAAATGAGCAGTTCTTC.

The chain recombines TRBV18 with TRBJ2-1; 7 nucleotides line up with TRBD1. There are 15 residues in the CDR3. The ends lost 3 bases at V and 0 bases at J; junction bases unmatched: 2. Germline CDR1 reads KGHSH; CDR2 reads LQKENI. CDR3 nucleotide sequence: TGTGCCAGCTCACCGACAGGGAGCTCCTACAATGAGCAGTTCTTC. This translates into CASSPTGSSYNEQFF.

V is TRBV3-1 (or the pseudogene TRBV3-2) and J is TRBJ1-1; 7 positions match TRBD1. V was pared by 1 base and J by 4 bases, with 0 bases of the junction left unmatched. Germline values: CDR1 LGHDT, CDR2 YNNKEL (reference sequence). This CDR3 contains 13 residues. CDR3 residues: CASSQGQGTEAFF. As DNA, the CDR3 is TGTGCCAGCAGCCAAGGACAGGGCACTGAAGCTTTCTTT.